This entry describes one TCR beta chain. Its specificity is unknown. This sample was taken from a study of cytomegalovirus exposure and HLA in healthy donors. Whole-study results and caveats: Previously analyzed data showed that most TCR beta V segments were productive at a frequency of about 90% or about 30%.

The PCR ran on 60 Vbeta and 13 Jbeta primers. Using immunoSEQ multiplex PCR, the repertoire was profiled, and TCRdb retains in-frame clones only, with some absent. The repertoire holds 180,000 or so clones, with roughly three quarters as singletons. CDR1 is MNHEY, CDR2 SVGAGI, per germline. This CDR3 region has 14 residues. The V and J ends lost 6 bases and 5 bases respectively, with 11 bases between them. Source material: PBMCs. The genes are TRBV6-5 and TRBJ1-6; D is uncertain. The sequence was obtained from a woman aged 25 to 39 in good health and CMV-seropositive. The DNA for the CDR3 is TGTGCCAGCAGAAAAAAAGAGAATAATTCACCCCTCCACTTT. Protein: CASRKKENNSPLHF.